A single sample is the source of the 17 T cell receptor beta chains below, sequenced in a study of T cell repertoires in cytomegalovirus infection. TCRdb passed the reads through MiXCR, listing each CDR3 protein once. The table lists about 300,000 distinct CDR3 sequences, 9.6% of them singletons, with less than 3% in the top ten. The sequenced sample was PBMCs. These receptors were collected from a human donor in good health (CMV status not recorded). Some clones in this sample may be carry-over from other donors' samples.

This clonotype came up many times. The J gene is TRBJ2-7, the V gene TRBV6-2 or TRBV6-3; no clear D. V lost 2 bases and J lost 6, with 5 bases in between. The CDR3 sequence is 11 residues long. CDR1 is MNHEY, CDR2 SVGEGT, per germline. The CDR3 nucleotides are TGTGCCAGCAGTTACAGGGTCGAGCAGTACTTC. It yields the protein CASSYRVEQYF.

The rearrangement links TRBV6-5 to TRBJ2-6; 8 positions agree with TRBD1. V lost 6 bases, J lost 2 bases, and 9 bases stayed unmatched. There are 17 residues in the CDR3. Germline CDR1 is MNHEY and CDR2 is SVGAGI. The chain's CDR3 is CASSRGTGSAGANVLTF. The CDR3 nucleotides are TGTGCCAGCAGCCGGGGGACAGGCAGCGCTGGGGCCAACGTCCTGACTTTC.

This clonotype was seen repeatedly, ten times or more. The chain combines TRBV28 with TRBJ1-1, with D maybe TRBD1 (5 bases). The CDR3 consists of 14 residues. Deletions cut 5 bases from V and 1 base from J, with 11 bases between. Germline CDR1 MDHEN, CDR2 SYDVKM. CDR3 amino acids: CASSRGVPNTEAFF. The CDR3 DNA reads TGTGCCAGCAGTAGGGGAGTACCGAACACTGAAGCTTTCTTT.

V and J are TRBV28 and TRBJ2-2; 8 positions match TRBD2. There are 16 residues in the CDR3. The V gene's germline CDR1 is MDHEN and CDR2 SYDVKM. The V gene end was trimmed by 5 bases and the J gene end by 3 bases; junction bases not matched to a gene: 8. The CDR3 nucleotides read TGTGCCAGCAGTCCACCGGGGGGGCCCGACACCGGGGAGCTGTTTTTT. Protein: CASSPPGGPDTGELFF.

This clonotype was recorded a few times. V and J are TRBV5-6 and TRBJ2-2, with TRBD1 matching 12 bases. The germline CDR1 and CDR2 sequences are SGHDT and YYEEEE. V was pared by 4 bases and J by 4 bases, with 17 bases of the junction left unmatched. The CDR3 has 20 residues. The CDR3 region is CASSPKPGTGGRRSTGELFF. Written as DNA, the CDR3 is TGTGCCAGCAGCCCAAAGCCGGGGACAGGGGGCCGGAGGAGCACCGGGGAGCTGTTTTTT.

This clonotype was seen a handful of times. The chain has TRBV20-1 and TRBJ1-5; the D gene is possibly TRBD1 (5 bases). The CDR3 loop spans 15 amino acids. Germline V lookup: CDR1 DFQATT, CDR2 SNEGSKA (reference sequence). V was shortened by 0 bases and J by 9 bases, with 18 bases between the two germline ends. CDR3 protein: CSARDRGGALMPQHF. In DNA, the CDR3 is TGCAGTGCTAGAGATCGGGGAGGGGCTCTAATGCCCCAGCATTTT.

This clonotype turned up a few times. The chain couples TRBV29-1 to TRBJ2-7; the D is unclear. Trimming removed 1 base from V and 0 bases from J, with 13 bases in between. Germline V lookup: CDR1 SQVTM, CDR2 ANQGSEA. The CDR3 length is 15 residues. Here the CDR3 reads CSVEGGTASSYEQYF. The CDR3 DNA is TGCAGCGTTGAAGGCGGCACAGCGAGCTCCTACGAGCAGTACTTC.

This clonotype has a count of ten or more. This sequence joins TRBV29-1 and TRBJ2-5; 12 nucleotides agree with TRBD1. This CDR3 has 15 residues. Germline V lookup: CDR1 SQVTM, CDR2 ANQGSEA. Trimming cost V 8 bases and J 5 bases; bases outside gene matches: 12. The DNA of the CDR3 is TGCAGCACCTCAACCGGGACAGGGGGCGGCGAGACCCAGTACTTC. Translation gives CSTSTGTGGGETQYF.

This clonotype was observed a handful of times. The chain has TRBV2 and TRBJ2-6, with D possibly matching TRBD1 (6 bases). This CDR3 has 15 amino acids. V was trimmed by 6 bases and J by 2 bases, leaving 11 bases between them. Germline values: CDR1 SNHLY, CDR2 FYNNEI. The CDR3 sequence is CASRHRDAGANVLTF. The CDR3 DNA reads as TGTGCCAGCAGACACAGGGACGCTGGGGCCAACGTCCTGACTTTC.

This clonotype appeared a few times. The gene calls are TRBV27 and TRBJ1-4; D is perhaps TRBD1 (5 bases). Germline values: CDR1 MNHEY, CDR2 SMNVEV (reference sequence). The CDR3 loop spans 14 amino acids. Trimming cost V 4 bases and J 8 bases, with 14 bases left between them. CDR3 loop: CASSYNGAGEKLFF. The CDR3, as DNA: TGTGCCAGCAGTTACAACGGGGCAGGGGAAAAACTGTTTTTT. The variable domain in full, with the rest retrieved from reference TRBV27 and TRBJ1-4, is EAQVTQNPRYLITVTGKKLTVTCSQNMNHEYMSWYRQDPGLGLRQIYYSMNVEVTDKGDVPEGYKVSRKEKRNFPLILESPSPNQTSLYFCASSYNGAGEKLFFGSGTQLSVL.

This rearrangement joins TRBV5-1 to TRBJ1-6, with D maybe TRBD1 (6 bases). Germline CDR1 SGHRS, CDR2 YFSETQ. The CDR3 spans 15 residues. Trimming pared 4 bases from V and 3 bases from J, leaving 11 bases between. For the CDR3, the DNA is TGCGCCAGCAGCGTGGACAGCTTCTATAATTCACCCCTCCACTTT. This encodes CASSVDSFYNSPLHF.

This clonotype has ten or more counts. The genes are TRBV7-8 and TRBJ2-7, with 13 bases identical to TRBD2. V shed 4 bases, J shed 3 bases, and the junction held 12 bases outside the gene matches. CDR1 SGHVS and CDR2 FQNEAQ come from the germline V gene. The CDR3 runs to 18 residues. DNA of the CDR3: TGTGCCAGCAGCTCCTTTTCCCAGACTAGCGGGGGGCACTACGAGCAGTACTTC. Translation gives CASSSFSQTSGGHYEQYF. Full variable domain (rest looked up from reference TRBV7-8 and TRBJ2-7): GAGVSQSPRYKVAKRGQDVALRCDPISGHVSLFWYQQALGQGPEFLTYFQNEAQLDKSGLPSDRFFAERPEGSVSTLKIQRTQQEDSAVYLCASSSFSQTSGGHYEQYFGPGTRLTVT.

The chain carries TRBV6-2 or TRBV6-3 and TRBJ2-1; TRBD2 aligns across 12 bases. J lost 4 bases, V lost 6 bases, and 7 bases had no gene match. The CDR3 has 16 amino acids. Germline lookup yields CDR1 MNHEY and CDR2 SVGEGT. CDR3 nucleotide sequence: TGTGCCAGCAGACCGACTAGCGGGGGTCCTTACAATGAGCAGTTCTTC. Translating gives CASRPTSGGPYNEQFF.

The sample holds a few counts of this clonotype. The chain carries TRBV6-2 or TRBV6-3 and TRBJ1-2; D unresolved. Germline V gives CDR1 MNHEY, CDR2 SVGEGT. The CDR3 sequence is 14 residues long. Trimming stripped 5 bases from V and 4 bases from J, with 14 bases between. The CDR3 DNA is TGTGCCAGCAGTAGCGACGGGCGATCCTATGGCTACACCTTC. Amino acids: CASSSDGRSYGYTF.

This clonotype was counted at least ten times. The V and J genes are TRBV6-2 or TRBV6-3 and TRBJ2-1; D unclear. Germline-derived CDR1 and CDR2 are MNHEY and SVGEGT. With 2 bases removed from V and 0 bases from J, the gap between germline ends came to 17 bases. This CDR3 comprises 18 residues. This chain's CDR3 is CASSYDRRSSSSYNEQFF. The CDR3 region has the DNA TGTGCCAGCAGTTACGATCGCAGGTCTTCGAGCTCCTACAATGAGCAGTTCTTC.

This clonotype was recorded a few times. The V call is TRBV12-3 or TRBV12-4, the J call TRBJ1-2; D perhaps matches TRBD1 (6 bases). V was cut by 6 bases and J by 0 bases, with 23 bases left in between. This CDR3 region has 18 residues. CDR3 bases: TGTGCCAGCAGCCCAACACTCCAGACAGGCGAAACTAACTATGGCTACACCTTC. This gives the protein CASSPTLQTGETNYGYTF.

This clonotype occurred many times. This chain uses TRBV7-2 with TRBJ1-2, with 9 nucleotides matching TRBD1. With V trimmed by 5 bases and J by 5 bases, 9 bases remained unmatched. Per the germline V gene, CDR1 is SGHTA and CDR2 is FQGNSA. The CDR3 spans 15 residues. The CDR3 sequence is CASSPSTGGPYGYTF. The CDR3 region has the DNA TGTGCCAGCAGCCCTTCCACAGGGGGCCCATATGGCTACACCTTC.